The TCR beta chain described here comes from a study of human T cells and chemical hapten exposure. Study-wide results and caveats: TCRs whose frequency exceeded 1 in 1000 remained the same following DPC sensitization.

During construction of the library, unique molecular identifiers were attached to individual cDNA molecules for quantitative, reproducible TCR counting. TCRdb reprocessed the reads via MiXCR and lists one record per CDR3 protein. Among 2,000 or so distinct CDR3 sequences listed, approximately 57% were seen once. Note on this clonotype: The antigen is undetermined.

CDR3 size: 14 residues. Germline loops: CDR1 SGHRS, CDR2 YFSETQ. V was clipped by 4 bases and J by 3 bases; unmatched bases: 3. The treatment is: therapeutic diphenylcyclopropenone sensitization with weekly scalp DPC. The specimen was whole blood, collected before DPC sensitization or 2, 6, or about 24 weeks after (not recorded which). The origin of this receptor is an adult with alopecia areata. Some clones in this sample may be carry-over from other donors' samples. This table probably holds off-target reads from a library built for another chain. The chain links TRBV5-1 to TRBJ2-7; 11 bases are a match to TRBD1. The CDR3 DNA is TGCGCCAGCAGCGTGGGACAGGGGGTCTACGAGCAGTACTTC. Its translation is CASSVGQGVYEQYF.